The 18 T cell receptor beta chains below all came from one sample that was sequenced in a study of blood T cell repertoires in COVID-19. Sequencing used immunoSEQ multiplex PCR; TCRdb keeps in-frame clones, though not all of them. The sample lists some 120,000 clones, around nine tenths occurring once. Sequenced: peripheral blood. The receptor source for this set is a human donor with acute or convalescent COVID-19. The donor label of this sample is uncertain.

V is TRBV6-5 and J is TRBJ2-3; D might be TRBD1 (6 bases). The ends were cut back, 8 bases at V and 1 base at J, with 13 bases in the middle. The CDR3 runs to 14 residues. Germline CDR1 is MNHEY and CDR2 is SVGAGI. The CDR3 nucleotides read TGTGCCAGCGGGGGCGTAGACCGCACAGATACGCAGTATTTT. This encodes CASGGVDRTDTQYF.

V gene TRBV28 combines with J gene TRBJ1-2, with a tentative D call TRBD1 (5 bases). This CDR3 has 14 amino acids. The V gene lost 5 bases and the J gene lost 6 bases, with 16 bases spanning the gap. The V gene's germline CDR1 is MDHEN and CDR2 SYDVKM. The CDR3 nucleotides read TGTGCCAGCAGTCTCCCCGGGGGGATAGATGGCTACACCTTC. It encodes CASSLPGGIDGYTF.

V gene TRBV27 combines with J gene TRBJ1-2; weak D call: TRBD1 (6 bases). Trimming left V 6 bases short and J 5 bases short, with 16 bases between. This CDR3 is 14 amino acids long. Germline V gene lookup returns CDR1 MNHEY and CDR2 SMNVEV (reference sequence). CDR3 coding DNA: TGTGCCAGCAGCAAGGGGGAGCGGAGTTATGGCTACACCTTC. This translates into CASSKGERSYGYTF.

The V call is TRBV5-1, the J call TRBJ1-2; TRBD1 is a possible D gene (5 bases). V gave up 0 bases and J gave up 3 bases, with 6 bases separating them. The CDR3 covers 13 residues. Per the germline V gene, CDR1 is SGHRS and CDR2 is YFSETQ. Here the CDR3 reads CASSLATDYGYTF. The CDR3 region has the DNA TGCGCCAGCAGCTTGGCGACAGACTATGGCTACACCTTC. Based on the CDR3 plus reference TRBV5-1 and TRBJ1-2, the full variable domain is KAGVTQTPRYLIKTRGQQVTLSCSPISGHRSVSWYQQTPGQGLQFLFEYFSETQRNKGNFPGRFSGRQFSNSRSEMNVSTLELGDSALYLCASSLATDYGYTFGSGTRLTVV.

This clone appeared a few times. The chain uses TRBV7-2 and TRBJ2-1; 8 nucleotides match TRBD2. CDR1 and CDR2 from the germline V gene are SGHTA and FQGNSA. Trimming at V came to 5 bases and at J to 5 bases, leaving 8 bases not matched to a gene. This CDR3 spans 15 amino acids. In DNA form, the CDR3 reads TGTGCCAGCAGCCCTCAGGGACTAGACAACAATGAGCAGTTCTTC. Translation: CASSPQGLDNNEQFF.

This chain connects TRBV7-2 to TRBJ1-1; D ambiguous. The CDR3 runs 14 residues. V was pared by 1 base and J by 4 bases, with 10 bases between. CDR1 SGHTA and CDR2 FQGNSA come from the germline V gene. The CDR3 protein is CASSLDWEATEAFF. The CDR3 nucleotides read TGTGCCAGCAGCTTAGATTGGGAGGCCACTGAAGCTTTCTTT.

CDR3 loop: CATSRDRDSSEAFF. DNA for the CDR3: TGTGCCACCAGCAGAGATCGAGACAGCAGTGAAGCTTTCTTT. The J gene is TRBJ1-1, the V gene TRBV15; D is perhaps TRBD1 (5 bases). CDR1 LNHNV and CDR2 YYDKDF come from the germline V gene (reference sequence). V lost 0 bases and J lost 7, with 12 bases in between. This CDR3 region has 14 residues.

The chain recombines TRBV11-2 with TRBJ2-1; D call uncertain. The germline gives CDR1 SGHAT, CDR2 FQNNGV. V was cut by 5 bases and J by 4 bases, with 9 bases left in between. The CDR3 consists of 13 residues. CDR3 sequence (DNA): TGTGCCAGCAGCCAATCAACTTACAATGAGCAGTTCTTC. The encoded protein is CASSQSTYNEQFF.

J is TRBJ2-2 and V is TRBV24-1; 8 bases are a match to TRBD1. Germline-derived CDR1 and CDR2 are KGHDR and SFDVKD. The ends lost 3 bases at V and 4 bases at J; junction bases unmatched: 6. The CDR3 runs to 16 residues. The CDR3 DNA is TGTGCCACCAGTGATCCCGGGACAGGCCTCACCGGGGAGCTGTTTTTT. Translation: CATSDPGTGLTGELFF.

This chain connects TRBV6-6 to TRBJ2-5; 11 bases line up with TRBD2. The V and J ends lost 4 bases and 2 bases, in that order; junction bases with no gene match: 0. In germline, CDR1 is MNHNY, CDR2 SVGAGI (reference sequence). The CDR3 contains 14 residues. Here the CDR3 DNA reads TGTGCCAGCAGTTTAGCGGGAGGGCAAGAGACCCAGTACTTC. This encodes CASSLAGGQETQYF.

V is TRBV24-1 and J is TRBJ1-4, with D possibly matching TRBD1 (6 bases). The CDR3 is 15 amino acids. V dropped 3 bases and J dropped 4 bases, with 11 bases sitting between them. Germline V CDR1 and CDR2: KGHDR, SFDVKD. Here the CDR3 DNA reads TGTGCCACCAGTGATACAGGGAGGGTTAATGAAAAACTGTTTTTT. It is translated as CATSDTGRVNEKLFF.

V usage is TRBV9 and J usage is TRBJ2-1; TRBD2 matches at 7 bases. With 0 bases clipped from V and 3 bases from J, the junction kept 3 bases outside the gene matches. Germline-derived CDR1 and CDR2 are SGDLS and YYNGEE. The CDR3 loop spans 15 amino acids. The CDR3 DNA reads as TGTGCCAGCAGCGTAGGCGGGAGCATCTACAATGAGCAGTTCTTC. Translated: CASSVGGSIYNEQFF.

The chain recombines TRBV30 with TRBJ2-7; D is perhaps TRBD2 (6 bases). The CDR3 runs to 14 residues. The ends were cut back, 3 bases at V and 6 bases at J, with 18 bases in the middle. Germline assignment: CDR1 GTSNPN and CDR2 SVGIG (reference sequence). CDR3: CAWRGRGSRLEQYF. CDR3 DNA: TGTGCCTGGAGAGGTCGGGGGAGTCGGCTCGAGCAGTACTTC.

The chain links TRBV6-5 to TRBJ1-3, with TRBD1 matching 7 bases. V was clipped by 5 bases and J by 1 base; unmatched bases: 2. There are 14 residues in the CDR3. Germline CDR1 and CDR2: MNHEY and SVGAGI. The CDR3 coding sequence is TGTGCCAGCAGTACGACAGGGTCTGGAAACACCATATATTTT. Encoded protein: CASSTTGSGNTIYF.

Concerning this clone itself: Compared with germline, one end of the junction differs, possibly owing to a read error. Other DNA sequences in this specimen translate into the identical CDR3. The chain has TRBV30 and TRBJ1-5, with no clear D. Germline CDR1 reads GTSNPN; CDR2 reads SVGIG (reference sequence). This CDR3 has 13 amino acids. CDR3 in DNA: TGTGCATGGAGTCCGGGAAGCAATCAGCCCCAGCATTTT. It specifies CAWSPGSNQPQHF.

The J gene is TRBJ1-1, the V gene TRBV23-1; 7 positions agree with TRBD1. TRBV23-1 is given ORF status, its function remaining uncertain. Trimming took 0 bases from V and 6 from J; bases not matched to a gene: 7. The CDR3 spans 15 residues. The CDR3 coding sequence is TGCGCCAGCAGTCAATCAGGGACAGTGGGAGCTGAAGCTTTCTTT. Translating gives CASSQSGTVGAEAFF.

This chain uses TRBV28 with TRBJ1-6; D is possibly TRBD1 (6 bases). Germline loops: CDR1 MDHEN, CDR2 SYDVKM. The CDR3 has 17 amino acids. V lost 3 bases and J lost 5, with 17 bases in between. The CDR3 DNA reads TGTGCCAGCAGTTTCTTCCGGACAGACCTAAATAATTCACCCCTCCACTTT. It encodes CASSFFRTDLNNSPLHF.

V gene TRBV12-3 or TRBV12-4 combines with J gene TRBJ1-2; 7 bases map to TRBD1. This CDR3 spans 13 amino acids. V lost 6 bases to trimming and J lost 7 bases; unmatched junction nucleotides: 8. This CDR3 is CASSPDRVVGYTF. The CDR3 DNA reads TGTGCCAGCAGCCCCGACAGGGTTGTTGGCTACACCTTC.